Listed below are T cell receptor beta chains from one sample, sequenced in a study of read filtering for tumor transcriptome and immune sequencing. TCRdb recomputed calls from the reads with MiXCR, one row per CDR3 protein. The data contain approximately 90,000 distinct CDR3 sequences, over 9% of them seen just once; the ten biggest clones take up about 15%. The sequenced sample was a population of CD138-negative cells sorted from bone marrow. These receptors were taken from a donor at least 40 years old with multiple myeloma. Both conserved end residues are part of each CDR3. D genes are given only for firm matches. Clone sizes are given selectively: once, few, many, or a class where the clone is expanded.

d_call j_call clone_size v_call cdr3_length cdr3_nt cdr3_aa
TRBD2 TRBJ2-3 many TRBV5-1 16 TGCGCCAGCAGCTTGGAGCCAGCGGGAGGGTTCGTCGCGCAGTATTTT CASSLEPAGGFVAQYF
. TRBJ1-1 . TRBV20-1 14 TGCAGTGCTAGCCGAGGCAGGGTGAACACTGAAGCTTTCTTT CSASRGRVNTEAFF
TRBD2 TRBJ2-3 many TRBV5-1 19 TGCGCCAGCAGCTTGGCGGGTAGCGGGAGGGCCGCCCCCACAGATACGCAGTATTTT CASSLAGSGRAAPTDTQYF
. TRBJ1-1 . TRBV29-1 13 TGCAGCGTCCACCTGAGCCAGAACACTGAAGCTTTCTTT CSVHLSQNTEAFF
TRBD2 TRBJ2-1 many TRBV5-1 15 TGCGCCAGCAGCCGAGCGGGAGTAACCTACAATGAGCAGTTCTTC CASSRAGVTYNEQFF
. TRBJ2-3 many TRBV20-1 14 TGCAGTGCTAGGGGGACTCGGGGAGCAGATACGCAGTATTTT CSARGTRGADTQYF
TRBD2 TRBJ2-5 many TRBV7-2 14 TGTGCCAGCAGCGTGGGACTAGCACAAGAGACCCAGTACTTC CASSVGLAQETQYF
TRBD1 TRBJ2-3 many TRBV2 13 TGTGCCAGCACGACAGGGTTCACAGATACGCAGTATTTT CASTTGFTDTQYF
. TRBJ2-3 few TRBV10-3 15 TGTGCCATCAAAGGGCGGGTTGAGATTACAGATACGCAGTATTTT CAIKGRVEITDTQYF
. TRBJ2-3 many TRBV7-3 13 TGTGCCAGCAGCGACGAATACACAGATACGCAGTATTTT CASSDEYTDTQYF
. TRBJ1-1 many TRBV28 15 TGTGCCAGCAGTTCGCGGCCGGGGTCCAAGGGTGAAGCTTTCTTT CASSSRPGSKGEAFF